This T cell receptor beta chain was sequenced during a study of human T cells and chemical hapten exposure. Background on the study: Small pooled library volume differences chiefly drove per-sample TCR yield variation. Findings and limits, study-wide: Compared to controls, expanded TCRs made significantly more large clusters of similar CDR3s.

Germline V CDR1 and CDR2: KGHSH, LQKENI. The CDR3 runs to 17 residues. Trimming removed 3 bases from V and 2 bases from J; junction bases left unmatched: 11. Time point given: pre-sensitization, week 0. Treatment defined: therapeutic diphenylcyclopropenone sensitization with weekly scalp DPC. Blood collection happened ahead of applying each patch test. It was from unfractionated whole blood that total RNA was extracted. TCRdb fed the RACE reads into MiXCR, producing one record per CDR3 protein. The data hold roughly 110,000 distinct CDR3 sequences, with 12% observed a single time. This clonotype has only a few counts. Its antigen is not known.

This specimen was whole blood, taken in connection with sensitization to the hapten diphenylcyclopropenone (DPC). This TCR was sampled from a woman aged 50 to 60 with alopecia areata. Some clones in this sample may be carry-over from other donors' samples. The chain is built from TRBV18 and TRBJ2-3, with TRBD2 matching over 7 bases. Here the CDR3 DNA reads TGTGCCAGCTCACCCCCCCCCGGGCGGGGGAACACAGATACGCAGTATTTT. It is translated as CASSPPPGRGNTDTQYF.